This TCR beta chain was identified during a study of OX40 agonist ivuxolimab in advanced cancers. In the study overall: Hepatocellular carcinoma, melanoma, renal cell or head and neck cancer occurred in dose-escalation patients.

Per germline, CDR1 LGHNA and CDR2 YSLEER. This CDR3 is built from 16 residues. Trimming left V 1 base short and J 7 bases short, with 19 bases between. Clones were sequenced by immunoSEQ multiplex PCR, and TCRdb holds only the in-frame ones, with some missing. The table lists about 98,000 clones, 75% to 90% of them singletons, with more than 0.8% in the top ten. Only one count was recorded for this clone. The sample here was CD4+ or CD8+ T cells sorted from blood, taken in a trial of the OX40 agonist ivuxolimab. This chain connects TRBV4-3 to TRBJ1-2; D might be TRBD1 (6 bases). This TCR was sampled from an adult with an advanced solid tumor such as melanoma, head and neck, liver or kidney cancer. For the CDR3, the DNA is TGCGCCAGCAGCCAAGGGGTCGACAGGCCCGAGGGTGGCTACACCTTC. Translated, it gives CASSQGVDRPEGGYTF.